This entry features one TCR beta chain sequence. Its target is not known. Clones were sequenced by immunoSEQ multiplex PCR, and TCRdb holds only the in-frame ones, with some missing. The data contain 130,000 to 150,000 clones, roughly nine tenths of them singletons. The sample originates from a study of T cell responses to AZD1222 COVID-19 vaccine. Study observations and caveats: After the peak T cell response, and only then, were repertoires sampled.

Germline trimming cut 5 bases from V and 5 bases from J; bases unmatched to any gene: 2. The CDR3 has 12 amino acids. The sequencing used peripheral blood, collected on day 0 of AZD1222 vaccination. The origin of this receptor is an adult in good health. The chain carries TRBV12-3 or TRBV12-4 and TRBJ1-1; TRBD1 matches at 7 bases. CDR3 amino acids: CASSLRGTEAFF. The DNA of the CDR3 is TGTGCCAGCAGTCTCAGGGGGACTGAAGCTTTCTTT.